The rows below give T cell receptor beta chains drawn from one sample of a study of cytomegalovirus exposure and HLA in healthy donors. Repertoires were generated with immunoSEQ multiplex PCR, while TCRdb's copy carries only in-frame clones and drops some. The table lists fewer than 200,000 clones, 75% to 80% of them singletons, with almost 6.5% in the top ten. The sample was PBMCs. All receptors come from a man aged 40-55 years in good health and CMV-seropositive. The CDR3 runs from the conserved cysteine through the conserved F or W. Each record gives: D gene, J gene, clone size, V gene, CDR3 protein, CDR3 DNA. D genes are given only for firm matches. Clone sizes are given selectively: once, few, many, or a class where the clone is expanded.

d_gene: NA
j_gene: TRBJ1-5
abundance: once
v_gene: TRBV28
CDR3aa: CASSYPWGHQPQHF
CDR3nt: TGTGCCAGCAGTTACCCCTGGGGCCATCAGCCCCAGCATTTT

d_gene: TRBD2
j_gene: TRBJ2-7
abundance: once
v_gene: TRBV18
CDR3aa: CASSPGTSGKPYEQYF
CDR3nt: TGTGCCAGCTCACCGGGGACTAGCGGGAAGCCCTACGAGCAGTACTTC

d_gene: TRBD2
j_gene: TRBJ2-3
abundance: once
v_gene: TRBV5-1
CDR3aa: CASSLAFLAGGPDTQYF
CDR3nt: TGCGCCAGCAGCTTGGCCTTTCTAGCGGGAGGGCCAGATACGCAGTATTTT

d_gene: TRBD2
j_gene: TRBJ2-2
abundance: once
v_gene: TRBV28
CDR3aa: CASSLITREWTGELFF
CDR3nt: TGTGCCAGCAGTCTTATAACGCGGGAGTGGACCGGGGAGCTGTTTTTT

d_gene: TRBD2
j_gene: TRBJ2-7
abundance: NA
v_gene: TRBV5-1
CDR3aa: CASSLSRTSGSSYEQYF
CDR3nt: TGCGCCAGCAGCTTGAGTCGGACTAGCGGGAGCTCCTACGAGCAGTACTTC

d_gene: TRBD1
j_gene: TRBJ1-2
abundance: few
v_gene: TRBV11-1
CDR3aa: CASSLTGVDYGYTF
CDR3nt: TGTGCCAGCAGCTTGACAGGGGTTGACTATGGCTACACCTTC

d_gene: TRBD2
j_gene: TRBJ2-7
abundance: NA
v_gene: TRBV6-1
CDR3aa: CASSEVRAGGYEQYF
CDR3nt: TGTGCCAGCAGTGAAGTTAGGGCGGGGGGCTACGAGCAGTACTTC

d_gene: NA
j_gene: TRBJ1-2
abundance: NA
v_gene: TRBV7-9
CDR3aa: CASSLGGGPAGYTF
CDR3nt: TGTGCCAGCAGCTTAGGAGGCGGCCCCGCTGGCTACACCTTC

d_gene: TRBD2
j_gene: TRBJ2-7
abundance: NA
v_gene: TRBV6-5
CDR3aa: CASSYAGLADSYEQYF
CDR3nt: TGTGCCAGCAGTTACGCGGGACTAGCGGACTCCTACGAGCAGTACTTC

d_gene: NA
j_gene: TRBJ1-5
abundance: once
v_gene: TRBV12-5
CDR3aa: CASGLEGGASQPQHF
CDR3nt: TGTGCTAGTGGACTCGAGGGGGGGGCTTCTCAGCCCCAGCATTTT

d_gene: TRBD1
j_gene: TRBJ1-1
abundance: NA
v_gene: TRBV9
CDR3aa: CASSVEGDSMNTEAFF
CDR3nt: TGTGCCAGCAGCGTAGAGGGGGACAGCATGAACACTGAAGCTTTCTTT

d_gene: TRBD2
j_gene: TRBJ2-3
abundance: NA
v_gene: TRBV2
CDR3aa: CASSAREGTDTQYF
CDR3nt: TGTGCCAGCAGTGCGCGGGAGGGAACAGATACGCAGTATTTT

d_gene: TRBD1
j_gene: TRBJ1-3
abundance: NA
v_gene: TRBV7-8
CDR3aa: CASSSTGGILSGNTIYF
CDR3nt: TGTGCCAGCAGCTCAACAGGGGGCATTCTCTCTGGAAACACCATATATTTT

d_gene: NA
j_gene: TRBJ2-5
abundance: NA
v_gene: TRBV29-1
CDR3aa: CSAERTRGETQYF
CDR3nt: TGCAGCGCCGAACGAACAAGGGGAGAGACCCAGTACTTC

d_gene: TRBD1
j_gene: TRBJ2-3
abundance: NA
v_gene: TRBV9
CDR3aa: CASSGSTGFGTDTQYF
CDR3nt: TGTGCCAGCAGCGGATCGACAGGGTTTGGCACAGATACGCAGTATTTT

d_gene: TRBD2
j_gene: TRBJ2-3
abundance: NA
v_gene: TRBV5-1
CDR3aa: CATRTSGSTDTQYF
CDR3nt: TGCGCCACGCGGACTAGCGGTAGCACAGATACGCAGTATTTT

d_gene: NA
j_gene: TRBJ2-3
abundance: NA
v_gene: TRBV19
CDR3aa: CASSIAGYTQYF
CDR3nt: TGTGCCAGTAGTATAGCGGGATATACGCAGTATTTT

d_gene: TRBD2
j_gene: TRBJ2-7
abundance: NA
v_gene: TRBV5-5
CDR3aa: CASSLAAGVDYEQYF
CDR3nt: TGTGCCAGCAGCCTAGCAGCGGGGGTTGACTACGAGCAGTACTTC

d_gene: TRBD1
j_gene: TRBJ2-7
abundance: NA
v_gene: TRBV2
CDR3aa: CASSTIWTGDEQYF
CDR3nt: TGTGCCAGCAGTACGATTTGGACAGGGGACGAGCAGTACTTC

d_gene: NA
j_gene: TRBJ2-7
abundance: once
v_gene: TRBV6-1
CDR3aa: CASRITREQYF
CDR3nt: TGTGCCAGTCGTATAACGAGAGAGCAGTACTTC

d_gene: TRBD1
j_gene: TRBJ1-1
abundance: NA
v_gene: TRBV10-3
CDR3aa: CAIRGTGDTEAFF
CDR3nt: TGTGCCATCAGGGGGACAGGGGACACTGAAGCTTTCTTT

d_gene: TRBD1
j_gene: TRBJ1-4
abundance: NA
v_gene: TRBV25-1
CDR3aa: CASNRQGNEKLFF
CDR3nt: TGTGCCAGCAACAGACAGGGTAATGAAAAACTGTTTTTT

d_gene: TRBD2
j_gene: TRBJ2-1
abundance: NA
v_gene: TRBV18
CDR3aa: CASSPGTSGRYNEQFF
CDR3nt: TGTGCCAGCTCACCGGGGACTAGCGGGAGGTATAATGAGCAGTTCTTC

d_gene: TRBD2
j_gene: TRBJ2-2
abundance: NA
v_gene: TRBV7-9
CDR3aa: CSSSPVGGRPNTGELFF
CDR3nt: TGTTCCAGCAGCCCCGTGGGCGGGAGGCCAAACACCGGGGAGCTGTTTTTT

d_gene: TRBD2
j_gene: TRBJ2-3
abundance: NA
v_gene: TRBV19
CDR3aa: CASTSSGKGDTQYF
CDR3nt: TGTGCCAGTACGTCTAGCGGGAAGGGAGATACGCAGTATTTT

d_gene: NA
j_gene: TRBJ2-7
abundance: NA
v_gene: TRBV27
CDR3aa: CASTPAGGKSAYEQYF
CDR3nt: TGTGCCAGCACCCCCGCCGGGGGAAAATCCGCTTACGAGCAGTACTTC

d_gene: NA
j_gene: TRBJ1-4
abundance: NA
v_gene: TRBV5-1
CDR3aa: CASSTANTNEKLFF
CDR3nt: TGCGCCAGCAGCACTGCGAATACTAATGAAAAACTGTTTTTT

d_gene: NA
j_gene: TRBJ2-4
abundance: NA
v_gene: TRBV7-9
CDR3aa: CASSLDQGDIQYF
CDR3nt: TGTGCCAGCAGCTTAGACCAGGGTGACATTCAGTACTTC

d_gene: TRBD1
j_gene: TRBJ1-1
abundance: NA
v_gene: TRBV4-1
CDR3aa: CASSINPGTGGRTEAFF
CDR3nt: TGCGCCAGCAGTATTAATCCCGGGACAGGGGGTCGGACTGAAGCTTTCTTT

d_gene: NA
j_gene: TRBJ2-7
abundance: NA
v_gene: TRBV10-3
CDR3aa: CAISESSQRNSYEQYF
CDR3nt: TGTGCCATCAGTGAGTCGTCCCAGCGGAACTCCTACGAGCAGTACTTC

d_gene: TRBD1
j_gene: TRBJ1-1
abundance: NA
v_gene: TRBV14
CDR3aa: CASSADREAFF
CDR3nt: TGTGCCAGCAGCGCGGACAGGGAAGCTTTCTTT

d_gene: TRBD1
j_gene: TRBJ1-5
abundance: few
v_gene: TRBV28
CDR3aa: CASSLGQGYQPQHF
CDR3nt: TGTGCCAGCAGTTTAGGACAGGGTTATCAGCCCCAGCATTTT

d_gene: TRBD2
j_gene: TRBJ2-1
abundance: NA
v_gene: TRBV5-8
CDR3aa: CASSLDGLAVYNEQFF
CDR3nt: TGTGCCAGCAGCTTGGACGGACTAGCGGTTTACAATGAGCAGTTCTTC

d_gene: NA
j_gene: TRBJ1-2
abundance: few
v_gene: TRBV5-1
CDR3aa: CASSVDSPNYGYTF
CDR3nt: TGCGCCAGCAGCGTCGACAGCCCTAACTATGGCTACACCTTC

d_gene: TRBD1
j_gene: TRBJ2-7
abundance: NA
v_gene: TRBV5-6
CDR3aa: CASSLASTGSTYEQYF
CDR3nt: TGTGCCAGCAGCCTGGCCTCGACAGGGAGCACTTACGAGCAGTACTTC

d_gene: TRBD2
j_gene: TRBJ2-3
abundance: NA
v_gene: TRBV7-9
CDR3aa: CASSPHGRRITDTQYF
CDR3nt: TGTGCCAGCAGCCCCCACGGGAGGAGAATCACAGATACGCAGTATTTT

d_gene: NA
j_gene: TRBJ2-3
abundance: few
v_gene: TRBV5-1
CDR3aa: CASSLQTGDTQYF
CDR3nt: TGCGCCAGCAGCCTCCAAACGGGGGATACGCAGTATTTT

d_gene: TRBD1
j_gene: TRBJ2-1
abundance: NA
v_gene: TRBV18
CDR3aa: CASSLQGALLNEQFF
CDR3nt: TGTGCCAGCTCATTACAGGGGGCGCTTCTCAATGAGCAGTTCTTC

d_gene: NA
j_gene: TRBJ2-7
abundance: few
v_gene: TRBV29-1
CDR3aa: CSAVQNAYEQYF
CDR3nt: TGCAGCGCCGTACAGAACGCCTACGAGCAGTACTTC

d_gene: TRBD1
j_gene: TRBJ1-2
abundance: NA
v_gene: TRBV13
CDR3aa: CASSLGRGLQGYGYTF
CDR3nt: TGTGCCAGCAGCTTGGGTAGGGGGCTCCAGGGGTATGGCTACACCTTC

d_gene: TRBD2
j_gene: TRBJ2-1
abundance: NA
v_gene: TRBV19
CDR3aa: CASSRSGELYNEQFF
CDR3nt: TGTGCCAGTAGTCGAAGCGGGGAACTTTACAATGAGCAGTTCTTC

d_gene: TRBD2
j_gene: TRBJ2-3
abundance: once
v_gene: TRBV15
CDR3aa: CATSREGLAGDTQYF
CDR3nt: TGTGCCACCAGCAGAGAGGGACTAGCGGGAGATACGCAGTATTTT